A selection of T cell receptor beta chains follows, all from one sample in a study of CD8+ T cells in alopecia areata. The repertoire was sequenced with immunoSEQ multiplex PCR; TCRdb's copy has only in-frame clones and lacks some. Seen here are about 160,000 clones, around 71% observed once, and the top ten hold more than 0.7%. Sequencing was performed on CD4+ T cells sorted from blood, taken at week 4, from a patient treated with tofacitinib. The receptors derive from a human donor with alopecia areata. Each CDR3 is given with its conserved first and last residue. The D gene is left open where the match is weak. Only part of the rows carry a size: once, few, many, or a class if the clone is expanded.

v_gene	j_gene	abundance	d_gene	CDR3aa	CDR3nt
TRBV25-1	TRBJ2-2	-	TRBD2	CASSELLAGPKVTGELFF	TGTGCCAGCAGTGAATTACTAGCGGGGCCGAAAGTCACCGGGGAGCTGTTTTTT
TRBV29-1	TRBJ2-7	-	-	CSASPRGLSYEQYF	TGCAGCGCCTCGCCCCGGGGGCTCTCCTACGAGCAGTACTTC
TRBV25-1	TRBJ1-1	-	-	CASSDMVGSEAFF	TGTGCCAGCAGTGACATGGTAGGCAGTGAAGCTTTCTTT
TRBV29-1	TRBJ1-2	few	-	CSADEINYGYTF	TGCAGCGCGGACGAGATTAACTATGGCTACACCTTC
TRBV6-1	TRBJ2-4	-	-	CASSDSPFRNIQYF	TGTGCCAGCAGTGACAGTCCTTTTCGGAACATTCAGTACTTC
TRBV27	TRBJ2-7	-	TRBD2	CASSLHGGTYEQYF	TGTGCCAGCAGTTTACACGGGGGGACGTACGAGCAGTACTTC
TRBV5-4	TRBJ2-5	once	TRBD1	CASSLGQGPETQYF	TGTGCCAGCAGCCTCGGACAGGGGCCAGAGACCCAGTACTTC
TRBV14	TRBJ1-6	-	-	CASSQGLYSPLHF	TGTGCCAGCAGCCAAGGACTGTATTCACCCCTCCACTTT
TRBV29-1	TRBJ1-2	-	TRBD1	CSAGTGFDYGYTF	TGCAGCGCGGGGACAGGGTTTGACTATGGCTACACCTTC
TRBV5-1	TRBJ1-2	-	-	CASSMETGYGYTF	TGCGCCAGCAGCATGGAGACGGGGTATGGCTACACCTTC
TRBV30	TRBJ1-4	-	-	CAWSAPTGVDEKLFF	TGTGCCTGGAGTGCCCCCACAGGTGTCGATGAAAAACTGTTTTTT
TRBV5-1	TRBJ1-1	few	TRBD1	CASSLAGTANTEAFF	TGCGCCAGCAGCTTGGCCGGGACAGCGAACACTGAAGCTTTCTTT
TRBV7-9	TRBJ2-5	-	-	CASSLAETQYF	TGTGCCAGCAGCCTCGCAGAGACCCAGTACTTC
TRBV29-1	TRBJ2-7	-	TRBD2	CSVVASGVSEQYF	TGCAGCGTTGTAGCTAGCGGGGTGTCCGAGCAGTACTTC
TRBV19	TRBJ1-6	-	-	CASSRDWGRIDSSYNSPLHF	TGTGCCAGTAGTAGGGATTGGGGCCGAATTGACAGCTCCTATAATTCACCCCTCCACTTT
TRBV2	TRBJ2-7	-	-	CASRAGTYSYEQYF	TGTGCCAGCAGGGCCGGGACATACTCCTACGAGCAGTACTTC
TRBV5-4	TRBJ2-3	-	-	CASRRMMEDTQYF	TGTGCCAGCCGTAGAATGATGGAAGATACGCAGTATTTT
TRBV2	TRBJ1-1	-	-	CATIVVLNTEAFF	TGTGCCACGATTGTGGTCCTGAACACTGAAGCTTTCTTT
TRBV4-1	TRBJ2-7	few	TRBD1	CASSQGGPGTVASYEQYF	TGCGCCAGCAGCCAAGGTGGACCCGGGACAGTTGCCTCCTACGAGCAGTACTTC
TRBV6-5	TRBJ1-4	-	TRBD1	CASSLTGGNEKLFF	TGTGCCAGCAGCTTGACAGGGGGAAATGAAAAACTGTTTTTT
TRBV19	TRBJ1-6	many	-	CASSSTGTAGFGSPLHF	TGTGCCAGTAGTTCGACCGGGACGGCAGGATTTGGTTCACCCCTCCACTTT
TRBV30	TRBJ2-2	-	-	CAWRRAGELFF	TGTGCCTGGCGAAGGGCCGGGGAGCTGTTTTTT
TRBV15	TRBJ2-5	once	TRBD2	CATSRAGRGQETQYF	TGTGCCACCAGCAGAGCTGGGCGGGGGCAAGAGACCCAGTACTTC
TRBV25-1	TRBJ1-1	-	-	CASRRTVTAFF	TGTGCCAGCAGGAGGACGGTTACTGCTTTCTTT
TRBV25-1	TRBJ1-1	-	-	CASSTPRGGNTEAFF	TGTGCCAGCAGTACCCCCCGGGGGGGAAACACTGAAGCTTTCTTT
TRBV29-1	TRBJ1-1	-	-	CSGDRSQGPNGAFF	TGCAGCGGTGATCGGAGCCAGGGGCCCAACGGAGCTTTCTTT
TRBV25-1	TRBJ2-5	-	TRBD1	CASSAAGGQETQYF	TGTGCCAGCAGTGCCGCAGGGGGTCAAGAGACCCAGTACTTC
TRBV6-5	TRBJ1-5	-	-	CASSYRRMDQPQHF	TGTGCCAGCAGTTACAGGCGGATGGATCAGCCCCAGCATTTT
TRBV7-2	TRBJ1-1	-	-	CASSSGAEAFF	TGTGCCAGCAGCTCCGGGGCTGAAGCTTTCTTT
TRBV25-1	TRBJ1-2	-	-	CASSEYREDYGYTF	TGTGCCAGCAGTGAATACCGGGAGGACTATGGCTACACCTTC
TRBV2	TRBJ1-2	-	-	CASSNGQLELYGYTF	TGTGCCAGCAGTAACGGACAGCTTGAACTCTATGGCTACACCTTC
TRBV23-1	TRBJ1-2	-	TRBD1	CASSQSRDRGWRGYTF	TGCGCCAGCAGTCAATCGCGAGACAGGGGATGGAGAGGCTACACCTTC
TRBV4-1	TRBJ1-5	-	-	CASSQRLGQPQHF	TGCGCCAGCAGCCAAAGGCTAGGACAGCCCCAGCATTTT
TRBV7-2	TRBJ2-3	-	-	CASSKQARTDTQYF	TGTGCCAGCAGCAAACAGGCACGAACAGATACGCAGTATTTT
TRBV20-1	TRBJ2-1	-	-	CSGQHNEQFF	TGCAGTGGACAGCACAATGAGCAGTTCTTC
TRBV29-1	TRBJ1-2	-	-	CSVGLAYGYTF	TGCAGCGTTGGACTCGCCTATGGCTACACCTTC
TRBV13	TRBJ2-7	-	-	CASSLPGRGYEQYF	TGTGCCAGCAGCTTACCGGGCCGCGGCTACGAGCAGTACTTC
TRBV11-1	TRBJ1-2	-	-	CASSSRRDTNYGYTF	TGTGCCAGCAGCTCACGCAGGGACACTAACTATGGCTACACCTTC
TRBV6-1	TRBJ2-2	few	-	CASSEAQGRTGELFF	TGTGCCAGCAGTGAAGCTCAGGGAAGAACCGGGGAGCTGTTTTTT
TRBV5-1	TRBJ1-5	-	-	CASSLGIQPQHF	TGCGCCAGCAGCTTGGGAATTCAGCCCCAGCATTTT
TRBV30	TRBJ2-1	-	-	CAWSSGSAYNEQFF	TGTGCCTGGAGTTCGGGGAGCGCCTACAATGAGCAGTTCTTC
TRBV29-1	TRBJ2-7	-	TRBD2	CSVEDSGAWEQYF	TGCAGCGTTGAGGATAGCGGGGCCTGGGAGCAGTACTTC
TRBV9	TRBJ1-1	few	-	CASSVATGNTEAFF	TGTGCCAGCAGCGTAGCGACAGGGAACACTGAAGCTTTCTTT
TRBV7-9	TRBJ2-7	-	TRBD1	CASSSNDRAFSYEQYF	TGTGCCAGCAGCTCAAACGACAGGGCATTCTCCTACGAGCAGTACTTC
TRBV10-3	TRBJ1-5	-	-	CAISESRQDSNQPQHF	TGTGCCATCAGTGAGTCGAGGCAGGATAGCAATCAGCCCCAGCATTTT
TRBV29-1	TRBJ2-1	-	-	CSVLGGENREFF	TGCAGCGTCCTGGGGGGGGAAAACAGGGAGTTCTTC
TRBV7-9	TRBJ2-5	few	-	CASSLDVETQYF	TGTGCCAGCAGCTTAGATGTGGAGACCCAGTACTTC
TRBV5-1	TRBJ2-2	-	-	CASSLGGQHGELFF	TGCGCCAGCAGCTTGGGAGGTCAGCACGGGGAGCTGTTTTTT
TRBV27	TRBJ1-6	-	-	CASRGGARGNSPLHF	TGTGCCAGCAGGGGGGGGGCTCGAGGGAATTCACCCCTCCACTTT
TRBV6-5	TRBJ1-2	once	-	CASSSEVDGWDGYTF	TGTGCCAGCAGCAGTGAAGTTGACGGTTGGGATGGCTACACCTTC
TRBV30	TRBJ2-5	-	-	CAWSTEGGMETQYF	TGTGCCTGGAGTACAGAAGGGGGTATGGAGACCCAGTACTTC
TRBV29-1	TRBJ1-1	-	TRBD1	CSVAPGTGYTEAFF	TGCAGCGTTGCTCCTGGGACAGGGTACACTGAAGCTTTCTTT
TRBV25-1	TRBJ2-7	-	-	CASSDTRISYEQYF	TGTGCCAGCAGTGACACAAGAATCTCCTACGAGCAGTACTTC
TRBV30	TRBJ1-1	-	-	CAWSVDSNTEAFF	TGTGCCTGGAGTGTGGACAGCAACACTGAAGCTTTCTTT
TRBV2	TRBJ1-5	-	-	CASSGVDQPQHF	TGTGCCAGCAGTGGGGTAGATCAGCCCCAGCATTTT